The clone carrying this TCR beta chain was counted a few times. Its antigen is undetermined. This entry is derived from a study of T cell repertoires in cytomegalovirus infection. Regarding the study as a whole: Adding up the frequency of public TCR beta families identified people who carried CMV plus the relevant HLA.

CDR3 length: 12 residues. One entry per CDR3 protein results from TCRdb running MiXCR on the reads. The sample lists about 920,000 distinct CDR3 sequences; around 30% were seen once. This chain connects TRBV12-3 or TRBV12-4 to TRBJ1-6, with 10 bases that match TRBD1. This clonotype was sampled from a human donor in good health (CMV status not recorded). Some clones in this sample may be carry-over from other donors' samples. Sequencing was performed on cultured CD8+ T cells from PBMCs, taken from culture after CMV antigen stimulation. DNA for the CDR3: TGTCTTCGGACAGGGGGAAATTCACCCCTCCACTTT. The encoded protein is CLRTGGNSPLHF.